The 18 T cell receptor beta chains given below trace back to one sample, sequenced in a study of T cells in Graves' hyperthyroidism and ophthalmopathy. The source material, RNA transcripts, was used to amplify TCR beta CDR3 regions. A set of HTBI primers served as the primers for a first-round RT-PCR of the TCR CDR3. From the multiplex PCR reads, TCRdb called clonotypes with MiXCR, one entry per CDR3 protein. Of some 600,000 distinct CDR3 sequences in the sample, 11% to 15% were seen once. Sequenced sample: blood. These receptors were collected from a woman aged 25 to 45 with Graves' hyperthyroidism that later progressed to Graves' ophthalmopathy.

Comment on this clonotype: It may be a read error: a sequence one base away is much more abundant. The V call is TRBV3-1, the J call TRBJ1-2; 8 bases map to TRBD1. CDR3 length: 14 amino acids. The V gene's germline CDR1 is LGHDT and CDR2 YNNKEL (reference sequence). V trimming: 8 bases; J trimming: 9 bases; junction bases outside the gene matches: 14. Here the CDR3 reads CASAGQDRDNSYTF. CDR3 in DNA: TGTGCCAGCGCGGGCCAGGACAGGGACAACAGCTACACCTTC. Full variable domain (rest looked up from reference TRBV3-1 and TRBJ1-2): DTAVSQTPKYLVTQMGNDKSIKCEQNLGHDTMYWYKQDSKKFLKIMFSYNNKELIINETVPNRFSPKSPDKAHLNLHINSLELGDSAVYFCASAGQDRDNSYTFGSGTRLTVV.

This clonotype was seen repeatedly, ten times or more. The V and J genes are TRBV2 and TRBJ1-5; weak D call: TRBD1 (5 bases). Germline V gene lookup returns CDR1 SNHLY and CDR2 FYNNEI. Between the trimmed V and J ends, which lost 9 bases and 3 bases, there was a span of 15 bases. The CDR3 is 14 residues long. DNA for the CDR3: TGTGCCAGTCAAGTCGACAGTACCAATCAGCCCCAGCATTTT. The encoded protein is CASQVDSTNQPQHF. Full variable domain (outside the CDR3, taken from reference TRBV2 and TRBJ1-5): EPEVTQTPSHQVTQMGQEVILRCVPISNHLYFYWYRQILGQKVEFLVSFYNNEISEKSEIFDDQFSVERPDGSNFTLKIRSTKLEDSAMYFCASQVDSTNQPQHFGDGTRLSIL.

The chain links TRBV12-5 to TRBJ2-7; D may be TRBD2 (5 bases). This CDR3 region has 14 residues. Trimming left V 8 bases short and J 3 bases short, with 17 bases between. Germline values: CDR1 LGHNT, CDR2 FRNRAP. In nucleotides, the CDR3 is TGTGCTAGTAGTCCTAGCAGCCCACACTACGAGCAGTACTTC. This translates into CASSPSSPHYEQYF.

This clonotype showed up many times. The chain joins TRBV30 to TRBJ1-1, with 9 nucleotides matching TRBD1. V dropped 2 bases and J dropped 11; count of bases not matched to a gene: 6. Germline lookup yields CDR1 GTSNPN and CDR2 SVGIG (reference sequence). The CDR3 totals 12 residues. The CDR3 protein is CAWSFTGTGAFF. CDR3 coding DNA: TGTGCCTGGAGTTTCACCGGGACAGGGGCTTTCTTT.

This clonotype was seen more than once but under ten times. The V gene is TRBV29-1, the J gene TRBJ1-4; the D is unclear. The CDR3 totals 14 residues. V was clipped by 4 bases and J by 0 bases, with 9 bases between them. Germline CDR1 is SQVTM and CDR2 is ANQGSEA. CDR3 bases: TGCAGCGTTGGGGGTGACTCAACTAATGAAAAACTGTTTTTT. Translated: CSVGGDSTNEKLFF.

This clonotype appeared many times. The rearrangement joins TRBV6-1 to TRBJ2-3; D is unclear. This CDR3 comprises 13 residues. The germline V gene has CDR1 MNHNS and CDR2 SASEGT. Trimming left V 4 bases short and J 6 bases short, with 11 bases between. CDR3 loop: CASSGASADTQYF. The CDR3, as DNA: TGTGCCAGCAGTGGAGCCTCCGCGGATACGCAGTATTTT.

This clonotype has only a few counts. The CDR3 DNA reads TGTGCCAGCAGCGTTGGACAGCCTGGGGAGCTGTTTTTT. Translated, it gives CASSVGQPGELFF. V is TRBV9 and J is TRBJ2-2, with D possibly matching TRBD1 (6 bases). CDR1 and CDR2 from the germline V gene are SGDLS and YYNGEE. The CDR3 is made up of 13 amino acids. V lost 2 bases and J 8 bases, leaving 10 bases between the germline ends. Drawing the rest from reference TRBV9 and TRBJ2-2, the complete variable domain is DSGVTQTPKHLITATGQRVTLRCSPRSGDLSVYWYQQSLDQGLQFLIQYYNGEERAKGNILERFSAQQFPDLHSELNLSSLELGDSALYFCASSVGQPGELFFGEGSRLTVL.

This clonotype was counted ten times or more. The genes are TRBV11-2 and TRBJ1-5, with D unresolved. V was shortened by 0 bases and J by 9 bases, with 9 bases between the two germline ends. Germline CDR1 reads SGHAT; CDR2 reads FQNNGV. CDR3 length: 13 amino acids. Written as DNA, the CDR3 is TGTGCCAGCAGCTTAGATCTAGAACGGCCCCAGCATTTT. Amino acids: CASSLDLERPQHF.

This clonotype was seen ten or more times. The chain's CDR3 is CSASLLGQGIRNEQFF. CDR3 DNA sequence: TGCAGTGCTAGTCTCTTAGGACAGGGGATTCGTAATGAGCAGTTCTTC. The V call is TRBV20-1, the J call TRBJ2-1; TRBD1 agrees at 9 bases. CDR1 DFQATT and CDR2 SNEGSKA come from the germline V gene (reference sequence). The length of the CDR3 is 16 residues. Germline trimming cut 3 bases from V and 7 bases from J; bases unmatched to any gene: 13.

The chain combines TRBV12-3 or TRBV12-4 with TRBJ2-1, with no clear D. V was cut by 2 bases and J by 4 bases, with 6 bases left in between. The CDR3 has 13 residues. CDR3 in amino acids: CASSLLRYNEQFF. Here the CDR3 DNA reads TGTGCCAGCAGTTTATTGCGGTACAATGAGCAGTTCTTC.

In its sample, this clonotype was seen many times. The V gene is TRBV6-1, the J gene TRBJ1-3; 11 bases line up with TRBD1. Germline trimming cut 5 bases from V and 3 bases from J; bases unmatched to any gene: 12. This CDR3 has 18 amino acids. Per the germline V gene, CDR1 is MNHNS and CDR2 is SASEGT. The CDR3 is CASSSGTGGLTFGNTIYF. The CDR3 DNA is TGTGCCAGCAGTTCCGGGACAGGGGGTTTAACTTTTGGAAACACCATATATTTT.

In this sample, this clonotype turned up many times. The chain carries TRBV30 and TRBJ1-1; D is ambiguous. The CDR3 length is 14 residues. The V end was cut by 1 base, the J end by 4 bases, with 13 bases between. Per the germline V gene, CDR1 is GTSNPN and CDR2 is SVGIG (reference sequence). The CDR3, as DNA: TGTGCCTGGAGTGCGGGAGTTGGAAGCACTGAAGCTTTCTTT. It is translated as CAWSAGVGSTEAFF.

About this clonotype itself: Possible read error: a much larger clone is one base away. V usage is TRBV30 and J usage is TRBJ1-4; maybe TRBD1 (5 bases). This CDR3 contains 15 residues. Germline V gene sequence: CDR1 GTSNPN, CDR2 SVGIG (reference sequence). The CDR3 loop reads CARSAPGTVREKLFF. CDR3 in DNA: TGTGCCCGGAGTGCCCCCGGGACGGTTCGGGAAAAACTGTTTTTT.

This clonotype was detected a few times. The chain joins TRBV6-2 or TRBV6-3 to TRBJ2-7; D is perhaps TRBD1 (6 bases). This CDR3 is 15 amino acids long. The ends were cut back, 5 bases at V and 2 bases at J, with 16 bases in the middle. The germline CDR1 and CDR2 sequences are MNHEY and SVGEGT. CDR3 amino acids: CASSTSGTSAYEQYF. The CDR3 DNA follows: TGTGCCAGCAGTACATCCGGGACATCGGCCTACGAGCAGTACTTC.

The chain couples TRBV3-1 to TRBJ2-7; 7 bases map to TRBD1. The germline V gene encodes CDR1 LGHDT and CDR2 YNNKEL (reference sequence). Unmatched junction bases numbered 5, after V lost 1 base and J lost 2 bases. The CDR3 contains 15 residues. The CDR3 DNA sequence: TGTGCCAGCAGCCAAGCGGAACAGGGGACCTACGAGCAGTACTTC. This translates into CASSQAEQGTYEQYF.

The table lists this clonotype with a count of one. This sequence joins TRBV18 and TRBJ1-5; 9 bases are shared with TRBD1. After removal of 0 bases from V and 7 bases from J, the junction contained 10 bases not matched to a gene. The CDR3 loop spans 17 amino acids. Germline CDR1 and CDR2: KGHSH and LQKENI. For the CDR3, the DNA is TGTGCCAGCTCACCACCGGGACAGGGACTCATGGGACAGCCCCAGCATTTT. It translates to CASSPPGQGLMGQPQHF.

The chain joins TRBV7-9 to TRBJ2-1, with 11 bases lining up with TRBD2. The V segment lost 1 base and the J segment 3 bases; nucleotides outside the gene matches: 8. Germline values: CDR1 SEHNR, CDR2 FQNEAQ (reference sequence). The CDR3 is 18 amino acids. This chain's CDR3 is CASSLEYPTSGDYNEQFF. The DNA for the CDR3 is TGTGCCAGCAGCTTAGAATACCCGACTAGCGGGGACTACAATGAGCAGTTCTTC.

V gene TRBV30 combines with J gene TRBJ2-6; D is uncertain. The V end lost 3 bases, the J end lost 3 bases, and 3 bases lay between the germline ends. CDR3 size: 12 residues. Germline V gives CDR1 GTSNPN, CDR2 SVGIG (reference sequence). CDR3 region: CAWRFGANVLTF. The CDR3 DNA reads as TGTGCCTGGAGGTTTGGGGCCAACGTCCTGACTTTC. Supplemented by reference TRBV30 and TRBJ2-6, the full variable domain reads SQTIHQWPATLVQPVGSPLSLECTVEGTSNPNLYWYRQAAGRGLQLLFYSVGIGQISSEVPQNLSASRPQDRQFILSSKKLLLSDSGFYLCAWRFGANVLTFGAGSRLTVL.